Following are 32 T cell receptor beta chains from one sample sequenced in a study of blood T cell repertoires in COVID-19. Profiling relied on immunoSEQ multiplex PCR, and the TCRdb table lists in-frame clones only, not all of them. The table records 110,000 or so clones, around 81% of them present only once. Sequenced: peripheral blood. These receptors were taken from a woman aged 70 to 79 with acute or convalescent COVID-19.

This chain joins TRBV6-5 and TRBJ2-7, with 12 bases matching TRBD2. Germline lookup yields CDR1 MNHEY and CDR2 SVGAGI. The CDR3 length is 15 residues. The V segment lost 5 bases and the J segment 6 bases; nucleotides outside the gene matches: 8. CDR3: CASSRSGTSGFEQYF. The DNA for the CDR3 is TGTGCCAGCAGTAGATCCGGGACTAGCGGGTTCGAGCAGTACTTC.

The rearrangement uses TRBV19 and TRBJ1-1, with D uncertain. The V gene's germline CDR1 is LNHDA and CDR2 SQIVND (reference sequence). The CDR3 spans 15 residues. V was pared by 0 bases and J by 0 bases, with 8 bases between. CDR3 in DNA: TGTGCCAGTAGTATAGACGCGATCATGAACACTGAAGCTTTCTTT. Translated: CASSIDAIMNTEAFF.

The J gene is TRBJ1-1, the V gene TRBV7-2; D unclear. Germline CDR1 SGHTA, CDR2 FQGNSA. The CDR3 is 16 residues long. The ends were cut back, 2 bases at V and 1 base at J, with 14 bases in the middle. The CDR3 reads CASSLLGGWGNTEAFF. The CDR3 DNA is TGTGCCAGCAGCTTATTAGGAGGGTGGGGGAACACTGAAGCTTTCTTT.

The CDR3 sequence is CASSIDASGRSNEQFF. The CDR3 DNA follows: TGTGCCAGTAGTATAGATGCTAGCGGGAGATCCAATGAGCAGTTCTTC. The chain has TRBV19 and TRBJ2-1, with 10 bases aligning to TRBD2. Per the germline V gene, CDR1 is LNHDA and CDR2 is SQIVND (reference sequence). This CDR3 is built from 16 residues. Trimming at V came to 0 bases and at J to 6 bases, leaving 5 bases not matched to a gene.

V is TRBV7-2 and J is TRBJ2-5; 11 bases are a match to TRBD2. Per germline, CDR1 SGHTA and CDR2 FQGNSA. The CDR3 sequence is 17 residues long. V was pared by 1 base and J by 1 base, with 5 bases of the junction left unmatched. The CDR3: CASSLVGTSGGQETQYF. Here the CDR3 DNA reads TGTGCCAGCAGCTTAGTGGGTACTAGCGGGGGCCAAGAGACCCAGTACTTC.

The chain has TRBV18 and TRBJ2-3; tentative D call: TRBD1 (6 bases). Trimming removed 2 bases from V and 1 base from J, with 10 bases in between. Looked up from germline, CDR1 is KGHSH and CDR2 is LQKENI. The CDR3 extends over 15 amino acids. In DNA, the CDR3 is TGTGCCAGCTCACCAAACAGGGCGGGCACAGATACGCAGTATTTT. This translates into CASSPNRAGTDTQYF.

This clone has just one count. The chain is built from TRBV7-2 and TRBJ2-1, with a weak D call TRBD1 (6 bases). CDR3 size: 15 residues. Germline V gene lookup returns CDR1 SGHTA and CDR2 FQGNSA. The V end was cut by 5 bases, the J end by 0 bases, with 11 bases between. The CDR3 DNA follows: TGTGCCAGCAGCACCACAGGGAGCTCCTACAATGAGCAGTTCTTC. Its protein is CASSTTGSSYNEQFF.

This clone has a single count. A read error may account for a junction end that differs from germline. The chain combines TRBV18 with TRBJ1-3, with 9 bases identical to TRBD1. Germline CDR1 is KGHSH and CDR2 is LQKENI. This CDR3 is 16 amino acids long. CDR3 DNA: TGTGCCAGCTCACCAAATGCCGGGACAGGGATTTCGAGCAGGGGTTTT. Protein: CASSPNAGTGISSRGF.

The genes are TRBV10-3 and TRBJ2-7, with 8 positions matching TRBD1. Germline trimming cut 0 bases from V and 3 bases from J; bases unmatched to any gene: 4. The CDR3 runs to 15 residues. Germline V gives CDR1 ENHRY, CDR2 SYGVKD. The CDR3 loop reads CAISESGTGNYEQYF. CDR3 nucleotides: TGTGCCATCAGTGAGTCGGGGACAGGAAACTACGAGCAGTACTTC.

This chain uses TRBV6-5 with TRBJ2-7; 9 bases match TRBD1. CDR1 MNHEY and CDR2 SVGAGI come from the germline V gene. There are 13 residues in the CDR3. J was trimmed by 3 bases and V by 6 bases; bases with no gene match: 3. The CDR3 DNA follows: TGTGCCAGCAGGGGACAGGGTATCTACGAGCAGTACTTC. Translated: CASRGQGIYEQYF.

The rearrangement uses TRBV18 and TRBJ1-2; 7 nucleotides agree with TRBD1. Losses at the gene ends were 5 bases for V and 1 base for J; bases not matched to a gene: 10. Germline CDR1 reads KGHSH; CDR2 reads LQKENI. The CDR3 has 16 amino acids. Here the CDR3 reads CASSASRGGHNYGYTF. The DNA for the CDR3 is TGTGCCAGCTCAGCTTCGAGAGGGGGCCATAACTATGGCTACACCTTC.

This chain joins TRBV2 and TRBJ1-1; TRBD1 agrees at 8 bases. The CDR3 sequence is 16 residues long. Germline lookup yields CDR1 SNHLY and CDR2 FYNNEI. V shed 4 bases, J shed 1 base, and the junction held 8 bases outside the gene matches. The CDR3 is CASSATRQGKNTEAFF. As DNA, the CDR3 is TGTGCCAGCAGTGCGACCCGACAGGGGAAGAACACTGAAGCTTTCTTT.

V and J are TRBV19 and TRBJ1-1; TRBD1 aligns across 11 bases. Germline V lookup: CDR1 LNHDA, CDR2 SQIVND (reference sequence). The V segment lost 5 bases and the J segment 4 bases; nucleotides outside the gene matches: 6. The CDR3 is made up of 15 amino acids. This chain's CDR3 is CASSLSGTGGTEAFF. The CDR3 DNA reads as TGTGCCAGTAGTTTATCCGGGACAGGGGGCACTGAAGCTTTCTTT.

This sequence joins TRBV4-3 and TRBJ2-1, with TRBD2 identical over 15 bases. J was trimmed by 2 bases and V by 0 bases; bases with no gene match: 14. From germline, CDR1 is LGHNA and CDR2 YSLEER. There are 22 residues in the CDR3. The CDR3: CASSQDVEGLAGGPVPYNEQFF. DNA of the CDR3: TGCGCCAGCAGCCAAGATGTCGAGGGACTAGCGGGGGGCCCCGTACCCTACAATGAGCAGTTCTTC.

The CDR3 loop reads CARSFRGTEAFF. The CDR3 region has the DNA TGTGCCAGAAGCTTTAGGGGCACTGAAGCTTTCTTT. This chain joins TRBV5-3 and TRBJ1-1; D possibly corresponds to TRBD1 (5 bases). Being an ORF, TRBV5-3 has a function that is uncertain. This CDR3 contains 12 residues. The germline V and J ends were trimmed by 2 bases and 4 bases, with 6 bases remaining between them.

V is TRBV28 and J is TRBJ2-3; 13 bases agree with TRBD2. J was trimmed by 3 bases and V by 4 bases; bases with no gene match: 13. The CDR3 runs to 19 residues. Germline CDR1 is MDHEN and CDR2 is SYDVKM. The CDR3 spells CASSSLPPGLAGQTDTQYF. The CDR3, as DNA: TGTGCCAGCAGTTCTCTCCCCCCGGGACTAGCGGGACAAACAGATACGCAGTATTTT.

This clone appeared a single time. The J gene is TRBJ2-5, the V gene TRBV19, with a tentative D call TRBD1 (7 bases). The V end was cut by 8 bases, the J end by 1 base, with 11 bases between. Germline V gene sequence: CDR1 LNHDA, CDR2 SQIVND (reference sequence). The CDR3 is made up of 13 amino acids. The CDR3 DNA sequence: TGTGCCAGTGGAGGGGACAGCCAAGAGACCCAGTACTTC. Protein: CASGGDSQETQYF.

The chain joins TRBV4-3 to TRBJ2-2; 7 positions match TRBD1. The germline V gene has CDR1 LGHNA and CDR2 YSLEER. There are 17 residues in the CDR3. V trimming: 0 bases; J trimming: 0 bases; junction bases outside the gene matches: 4. CDR3 in amino acids: CASSQDFGTANTGELFF. The CDR3 DNA is TGCGCCAGCAGCCAAGATTTCGGGACAGCGAACACCGGGGAGCTGTTTTTT.

The rearrangement uses TRBV7-2 and TRBJ2-3, with TRBD2 matching 10 bases. Germline V lookup: CDR1 SGHTA, CDR2 FQGNSA. The junction had 5 bases not matched to a gene; V was cut back by 3 bases and J by 2 bases. This CDR3 comprises 16 residues. The CDR3 loop reads CASSFSGGHVTDTQYF. CDR3 DNA: TGTGCCAGCAGCTTTAGCGGGGGGCACGTCACAGATACGCAGTATTTT.

The J gene is TRBJ1-2, the V gene TRBV7-2; 7 bases fit TRBD1. This CDR3 has 14 amino acids. J lost 7 bases, V lost 5 bases, and 10 bases had no gene match. Germline V gene lookup returns CDR1 SGHTA and CDR2 FQGNSA. DNA for the CDR3: TGTGCCAGCAGCCGTCCCGAGGGGGCAGGTGGCTACACCTTC. Residues: CASSRPEGAGGYTF.

The CDR3 DNA reads TGTGCCAGCAGCAAAAGGACAGGTTACTCTGGGGCCAACGTCCTGACTTTC. Translated: CASSKRTGYSGANVLTF. V and J are TRBV25-1 and TRBJ2-6, with TRBD1 identical over 7 bases. The CDR3 extends over 17 amino acids. Unmatched junction bases numbered 8, after V lost 6 bases and J lost 0 bases. CDR1 is MGHDK and CDR2 is SYGVNS in the germline V gene.

The chain links TRBV10-1 to TRBJ2-1; 8 nucleotides line up with TRBD2. The CDR3 has 14 amino acids. V shed 6 bases, J shed 9 bases, and the junction held 10 bases outside the gene matches. Germline lookup yields CDR1 WNHNN and CDR2 SYGVQD (reference sequence). The CDR3, as DNA: TGCGCCAGCAGCGAGCGGGAGCCTTTCGCTGAGCAGTTCTTC. This encodes CASSEREPFAEQFF.

This chain connects TRBV18 to TRBJ1-5, with TRBD1 as a possible D gene (6 bases). V was trimmed by 2 bases and J by 7 bases, leaving 15 bases between them. The CDR3 is 15 amino acids. Germline V lookup: CDR1 KGHSH, CDR2 LQKENI. CDR3 protein: CASSPGGGAYQPQHF. In DNA form, the CDR3 reads TGTGCCAGCTCACCAGGGGGGGGCGCTTACCAGCCCCAGCATTTT.

This sequence joins TRBV2 and TRBJ1-5; 8 nucleotides match TRBD1. V gave up 6 bases and J gave up 4 bases; unmatched junction bases: 5. Looked up from germline, CDR1 is SNHLY and CDR2 is FYNNEI. The CDR3 contains 14 residues. The CDR3 is CASSFGQGNQPQHF. The CDR3 DNA follows: TGTGCCAGCAGCTTCGGACAGGGAAATCAGCCCCAGCATTTT.

The chain employs TRBV28 and TRBJ2-7; 9 positions agree with TRBD2. V lost 5 bases, J lost 5 bases, and 10 bases stayed unmatched. The germline V gene encodes CDR1 MDHEN and CDR2 SYDVKM. The CDR3 loop spans 15 amino acids. The CDR3 DNA follows: TGTGCCAGCAGTAAATTTAGCGGGAGAGCCGACGAGCAGTACTTC. This encodes CASSKFSGRADEQYF.

The chain joins TRBV4-3 to TRBJ1-2, with no clear D. CDR1 and CDR2 from the germline V gene are LGHNA and YSLEER. This CDR3 comprises 16 residues. The germline V and J ends were trimmed by 1 base and 0 bases, with 12 bases remaining between them. The CDR3 reads CASSQGIPSANYGYTF. The CDR3 bases are TGCGCCAGCAGCCAAGGAATCCCTTCAGCTAACTATGGCTACACCTTC.

The chain carries TRBV30 and TRBJ1-1; D is perhaps TRBD1 (6 bases). V was clipped by 8 bases and J by 4 bases, with 14 bases between them. Germline V gene sequence: CDR1 GTSNPN, CDR2 SVGIG (reference sequence). The CDR3 is 12 amino acids. The CDR3 loop is CARTTGPTEAFF. The CDR3 DNA sequence: TGTGCCCGGACAACAGGGCCCACTGAAGCTTTCTTT.

The gene calls are TRBV29-1 and TRBJ2-1, with TRBD2 as a possible D gene (6 bases). The length of the CDR3 is 11 residues. Germline V lookup: CDR1 SQVTM, CDR2 ANQGSEA. Between the trimmed V and J ends, which lost 6 bases and 8 bases, there was a span of 11 bases. The CDR3 here is CSVRWGDEQFF. CDR3 bases: TGCAGCGTGAGGTGGGGGGATGAGCAGTTCTTC.

This rearrangement joins TRBV5-1 to TRBJ2-5, with D tentatively TRBD1 (6 bases). Germline V gene data show CDR1 as SGHRS and CDR2 as YFSETQ. This CDR3 is built from 18 residues. Trimming shortened V by 2 bases and J by 4 bases, and 24 bases separated the two germline ends. This CDR3 reads CASSFHPQGGGKGETQYF. Here the CDR3 DNA reads TGCGCCAGCAGCTTCCACCCCCAAGGTGGGGGCAAGGGAGAGACCCAGTACTTC.

The V and J genes are TRBV10-2 and TRBJ1-6; D gene uncertain. Trimming stripped 0 bases from V and 8 bases from J, with 26 bases between. The CDR3 length is 20 residues. Germline V CDR1 and CDR2: WSHSY, SAAADI. The CDR3 region is CASSESNLDSPQLSYSPLHF. CDR3 DNA: TGCGCCAGCAGTGAGTCCAATTTGGACTCCCCCCAGTTATCCTATTCACCCCTCCACTTT.

The chain links TRBV7-9 to TRBJ1-2; possibly TRBD1 for D (5 bases). Trimming took off 1 base at V and 5 bases at J, with 8 bases between the two ends. Germline values: CDR1 SEHNR, CDR2 FQNEAQ (reference sequence). The CDR3 loop spans 13 amino acids. The CDR3 region has the DNA TGTGCCAGCAGCTTAGGGCAGGGTTATGGCTACACCTTC. It specifies CASSLGQGYGYTF.

The CDR3 sequence: CASSFATWEGNQPQHF. CDR3 coding DNA: TGTGCCAGCAGTTTTGCCACCTGGGAGGGTAATCAGCCCCAGCATTTT. The V and J genes are TRBV28 and TRBJ1-5; D call uncertain. The CDR3 contains 16 residues. Germline V gene lookup returns CDR1 MDHEN and CDR2 SYDVKM. The V end was cut by 3 bases, the J end by 4 bases, with 16 bases between.